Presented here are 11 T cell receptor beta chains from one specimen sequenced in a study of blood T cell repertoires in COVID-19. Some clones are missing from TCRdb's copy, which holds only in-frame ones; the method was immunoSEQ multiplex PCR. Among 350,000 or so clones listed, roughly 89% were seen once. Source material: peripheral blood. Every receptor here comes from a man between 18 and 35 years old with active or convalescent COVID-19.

The CDR3 bases are TGTGCCAGCAGCTTGGACCAGGGGCATAACTATGGCTACACCTTC. Protein product: CASSLDQGHNYGYTF. The V gene is TRBV7-9, the J gene TRBJ1-2; TRBD1 might be the D (6 bases). Germline V lookup: CDR1 SEHNR, CDR2 FQNEAQ (reference sequence). Trimming left V 3 bases short and J 1 base short, with 12 bases between. The CDR3 length is 15 residues.

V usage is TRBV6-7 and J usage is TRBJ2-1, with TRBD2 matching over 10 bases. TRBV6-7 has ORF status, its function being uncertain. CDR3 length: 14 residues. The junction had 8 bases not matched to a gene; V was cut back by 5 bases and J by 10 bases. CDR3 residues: CASSVERGGIEQFF. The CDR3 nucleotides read TGTGCCAGCAGTGTTGAGCGGGGGGGCATCGAGCAGTTCTTC.

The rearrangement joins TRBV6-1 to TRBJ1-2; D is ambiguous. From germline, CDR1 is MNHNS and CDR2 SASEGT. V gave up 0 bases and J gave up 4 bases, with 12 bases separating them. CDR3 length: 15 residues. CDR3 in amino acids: CASSEARGSLYGYTF. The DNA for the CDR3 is TGTGCCAGCAGTGAAGCGAGAGGCAGTCTCTATGGCTACACCTTC.

The CDR3 nucleotides are TGTGCCAGCAGCCAAACCACAGGGGATGGCCCCACCTTC. Its translation: CASSQTTGDGPTF. The chain combines TRBV11-2 with TRBJ1-2, with TRBD1 identical over 7 bases. From germline, CDR1 is SGHAT and CDR2 FQNNGV. CDR3 length equals 13 residues. V shed 5 bases, J shed 13 bases, and the junction held 13 bases outside the gene matches.

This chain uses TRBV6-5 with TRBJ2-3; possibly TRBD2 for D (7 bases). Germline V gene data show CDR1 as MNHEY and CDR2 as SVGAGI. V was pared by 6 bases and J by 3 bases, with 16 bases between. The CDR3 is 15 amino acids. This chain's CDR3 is CASRRKGGATDTQYF. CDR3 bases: TGTGCCAGCAGACGAAAGGGGGGGGCAACAGATACGCAGTATTTT.

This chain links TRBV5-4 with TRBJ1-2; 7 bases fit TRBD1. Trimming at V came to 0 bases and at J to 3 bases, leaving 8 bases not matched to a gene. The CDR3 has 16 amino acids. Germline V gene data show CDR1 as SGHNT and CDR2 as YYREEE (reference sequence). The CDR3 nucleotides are TGTGCCAGCAGCTTGGCCAGGGGGGCAGGGGACTATGGCTACACCTTC. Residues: CASSLARGAGDYGYTF. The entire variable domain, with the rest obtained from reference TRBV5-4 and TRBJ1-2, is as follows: ETGVTQSPTHLIKTRGQQVTLRCSSQSGHNTVSWYQQALGQGPQFIFQYYREEENGRGNFPPRFSGLQFPNYSSELNVNALELDDSALYLCASSLARGAGDYGYTFGSGTRLTVV.

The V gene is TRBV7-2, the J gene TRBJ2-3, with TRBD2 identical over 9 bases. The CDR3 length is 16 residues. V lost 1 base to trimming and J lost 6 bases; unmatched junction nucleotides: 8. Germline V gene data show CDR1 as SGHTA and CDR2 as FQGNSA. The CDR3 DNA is TGTGCCAGCAGCTTAGGGCTAGCGGGAAGGGCGGATACGCAGTATTTT. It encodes CASSLGLAGRADTQYF.

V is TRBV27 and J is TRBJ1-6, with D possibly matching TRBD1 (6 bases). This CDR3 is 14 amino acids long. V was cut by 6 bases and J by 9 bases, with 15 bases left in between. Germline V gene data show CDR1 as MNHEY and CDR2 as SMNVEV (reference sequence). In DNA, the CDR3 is TGTGCCAGCAGATACGGGACATCCAGTTCACCCCTCCACTTT. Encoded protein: CASRYGTSSSPLHF.

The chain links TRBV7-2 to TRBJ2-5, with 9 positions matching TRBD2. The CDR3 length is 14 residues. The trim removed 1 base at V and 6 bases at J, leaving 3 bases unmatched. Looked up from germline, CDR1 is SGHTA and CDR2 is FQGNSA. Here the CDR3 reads CASSLGLAGKTQYF. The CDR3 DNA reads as TGTGCCAGCAGCTTAGGTCTAGCGGGGAAGACCCAGTACTTC.

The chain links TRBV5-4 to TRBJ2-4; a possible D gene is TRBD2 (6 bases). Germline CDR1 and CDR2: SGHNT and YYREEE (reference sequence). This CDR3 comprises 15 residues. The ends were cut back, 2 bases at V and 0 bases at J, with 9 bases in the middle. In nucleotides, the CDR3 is TGTGCCAGCAGCTTTGCGGGATCAGCCAAAAACATTCAGTACTTC. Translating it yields CASSFAGSAKNIQYF.

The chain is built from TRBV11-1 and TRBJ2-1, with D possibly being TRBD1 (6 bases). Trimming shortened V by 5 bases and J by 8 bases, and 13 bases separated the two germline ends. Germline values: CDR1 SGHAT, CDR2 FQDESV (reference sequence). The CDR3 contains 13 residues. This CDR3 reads CASSKRDIDEQFF. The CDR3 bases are TGTGCCAGCAGCAAACGGGACATCGATGAGCAGTTCTTC. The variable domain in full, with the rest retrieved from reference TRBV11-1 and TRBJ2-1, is EAEVAQSPRYKITEKSQAVAFWCDPISGHATLYWYRQILGQGPELLVQFQDESVVDDSQLPKDRFSAERLKGVDSTLKIQPAELGDSAMYLCASSKRDIDEQFFGPGTRLTVL.